This TCR beta chain emerged from a study of cytotoxic CD8 clonotypes in ibrutinib-treated CLL. Overall study: On average, each sample had some 250,000 productive templates and about 89,000 productive rearrangements. Study results and caveats: Treatment left the uncommon public clonotypes either contracted or stable in frequency. Clonality was elevated at ibrutinib response and had returned toward baseline at progression.

The authors obtained around 1.8 micrograms of genomic DNA from cryopreserved PBMCs for TCR beta libraries. A word on this clone: Its antigen is currently unknown.

V lost 6 bases to trimming and J lost 0 bases, with 12 bases between them. The germline CDR1 and CDR2 sequences are MNHNS and SASEGT. CDR3 size: 15 residues. Repertoires were generated with immunoSEQ multiplex PCR, while TCRdb's copy carries only in-frame clones and drops some. The sample has 110,000 to 150,000 clones, roughly three quarters seen once. This chain uses TRBV6-1 with TRBJ2-1; D call uncertain. The receptor was isolated from a human donor with chronic lymphocytic leukemia. The sample in question was PBMCs, obtained after 24 months of ibrutinib treatment. CDR3 amino acids: CASSETQSSYNEQFF. The CDR3 nucleotides are TGTGCCAGCAGCGAGACGCAGAGCTCCTACAATGAGCAGTTCTTC.